This is a list of T cell receptor beta chains from one sample in a study of cytomegalovirus exposure and HLA in healthy donors. The assay was immunoSEQ multiplex PCR, and TCRdb's table has in-frame clones only and misses some. The table lists 40,000 to 55,000 clones, around 80% of them singletons. Input material: PBMCs. The receptors come from a boy between 10 and 17 years old in good health and CMV-seropositive. The CDR3 runs from the conserved cysteine through the conserved F or W. A D gene is named only where the DNA matches it firmly. Size is omitted from some rows. Given values are once, few, many or a class for expanded clones.

d_gene,abundance,v_gene,j_gene,CDR3aa,CDR3nt
.,.,TRBV7-9,TRBJ1-3,CASRPGQTGPGNTIYF,TGTGCCAGCAGACCCGGACAGACCGGGCCCGGAAACACCATATATTTT
.,.,TRBV25-1,TRBJ1-1,CASSPLQGWWATEAFF,TGTGCCAGCAGCCCCCTACAGGGATGGTGGGCGACTGAAGCTTTCTTT
TRBD2,.,TRBV15,TRBJ2-3,CATSRGSGGEDTQYF,TGTGCCACCAGCAGAGGTAGCGGGGGAGAAGATACGCAGTATTTT
.,.,TRBV6-1,TRBJ2-3,CASSYRSTDTQYF,TGTGCCAGCAGTTATCGGAGCACAGATACGCAGTATTTT
TRBD1,.,TRBV2,TRBJ2-7,CASAPGTATYEQYF,TGTGCCAGCGCCCCCGGGACAGCAACCTACGAGCAGTACTTC
TRBD2,.,TRBV5-1,TRBJ2-1,CASSLRTSGDEQFF,TGCGCCAGCAGCTTGCGGACTAGCGGGGACGAGCAGTTCTTC
.,once,TRBV5-1,TRBJ2-7,CASSLAPQEQYF,TGCGCCAGCAGCTTGGCGCCCCAGGAGCAGTACTTC
TRBD1,.,TRBV6-1,TRBJ2-1,CASSAGQGATREQFF,TGTGCCAGCAGTGCAGGACAGGGGGCGACGCGTGAGCAGTTCTTC
.,.,TRBV19,TRBJ2-7,CASSPELGLSYEQYF,TGTGCCAGTAGTCCCGAGTTGGGACTGTCCTACGAGCAGTACTTC
TRBD1,.,TRBV5-1,TRBJ2-2,CASSFDPDRLNTGELFF,TGCGCCAGCAGCTTTGACCCGGACAGGTTGAACACCGGGGAGCTGTTTTTT
.,.,TRBV5-5,TRBJ1-5,CASSLGYRAPGEPQHF,TGTGCCAGCAGCTTGGGGTACAGGGCCCCCGGGGAGCCCCAGCATTTT
.,.,TRBV6-1,TRBJ2-4,CASSVQGGKNIQYF,TGTGCCAGCAGTGTGCAGGGAGGCAAAAACATTCAGTACTTC
TRBD2,.,TRBV7-9,TRBJ2-7,CASSFAGGAYEQYF,TGTGCCAGCAGCTTCGCGGGAGGGGCCTACGAGCAGTACTTC
TRBD2,.,TRBV9,TRBJ2-3,CASSPSASGGAVHTQYF,TGTGCCAGCAGTCCATCTGCTAGCGGGGGGGCGGTCCATACGCAGTATTTT
.,.,TRBV18,TRBJ2-7,CASSTPGAEQYF,TGTGCCAGCTCAACACCGGGCGCCGAGCAGTACTTC